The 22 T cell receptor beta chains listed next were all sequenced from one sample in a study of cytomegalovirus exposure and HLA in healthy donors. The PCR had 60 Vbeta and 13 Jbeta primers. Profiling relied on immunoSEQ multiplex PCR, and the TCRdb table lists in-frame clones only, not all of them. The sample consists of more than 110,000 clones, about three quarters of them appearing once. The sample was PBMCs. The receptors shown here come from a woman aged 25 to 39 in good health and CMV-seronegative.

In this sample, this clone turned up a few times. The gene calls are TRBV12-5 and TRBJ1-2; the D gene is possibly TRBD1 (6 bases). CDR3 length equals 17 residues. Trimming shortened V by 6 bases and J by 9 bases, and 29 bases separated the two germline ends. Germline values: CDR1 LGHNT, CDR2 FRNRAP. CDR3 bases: TGTGCTAGTGGATGGGTGCCCAATCTGCCGCCTGACAGGAGCTACACCTTC. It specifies CASGWVPNLPPDRSYTF.

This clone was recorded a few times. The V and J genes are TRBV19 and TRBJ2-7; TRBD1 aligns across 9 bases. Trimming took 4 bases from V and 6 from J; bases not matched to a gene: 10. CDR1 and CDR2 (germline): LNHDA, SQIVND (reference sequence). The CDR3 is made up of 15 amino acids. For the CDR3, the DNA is TGTGCCAGTAGTAAAACCGGGACAGGGTTCGGCGAGCAGTACTTC. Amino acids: CASSKTGTGFGEQYF. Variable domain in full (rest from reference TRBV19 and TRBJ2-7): DGGITQSPKYLFRKEGQNVTLSCEQNLNHDAMYWYRQDPGQGLRLIYYSQIVNDFQKGDIAEGYSVSREKKESFPLTVTSAQKNPTAFYLCASSKTGTGFGEQYFGPGTRLTVT.

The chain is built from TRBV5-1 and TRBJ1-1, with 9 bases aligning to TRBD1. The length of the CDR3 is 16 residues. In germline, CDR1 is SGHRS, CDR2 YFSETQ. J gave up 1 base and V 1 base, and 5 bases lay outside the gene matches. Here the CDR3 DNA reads TGCGCCAGCAGCTTGAGGACAGGGGACACGAACACTGAAGCTTTCTTT. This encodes CASSLRTGDTNTEAFF. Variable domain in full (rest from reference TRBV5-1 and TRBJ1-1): KAGVTQTPRYLIKTRGQQVTLSCSPISGHRSVSWYQQTPGQGLQFLFEYFSETQRNKGNFPGRFSGRQFSNSRSEMNVSTLELGDSALYLCASSLRTGDTNTEAFFGQGTRLTVV.

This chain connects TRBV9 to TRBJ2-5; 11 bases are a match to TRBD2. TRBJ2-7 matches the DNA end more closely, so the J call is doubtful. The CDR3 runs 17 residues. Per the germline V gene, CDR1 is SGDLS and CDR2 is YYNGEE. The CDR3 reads CATTEGTSGTFPYEQYF. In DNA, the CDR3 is TGTGCCACCACTGAAGGGACTAGCGGTACTTTTCCCTACGAGCAGTACTTC.

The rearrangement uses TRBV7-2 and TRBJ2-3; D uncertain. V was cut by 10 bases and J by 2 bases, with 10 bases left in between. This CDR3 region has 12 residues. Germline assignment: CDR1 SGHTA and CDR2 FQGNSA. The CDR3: CAIPTPTDTQYF. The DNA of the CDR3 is TGTGCCATCCCGACTCCCACAGATACGCAGTATTTT.

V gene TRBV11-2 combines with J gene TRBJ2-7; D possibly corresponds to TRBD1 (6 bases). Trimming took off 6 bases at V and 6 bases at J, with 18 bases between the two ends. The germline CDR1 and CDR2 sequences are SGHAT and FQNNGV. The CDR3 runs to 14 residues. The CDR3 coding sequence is TGTGCCAGCAGTGCCGTACAGGGATTCACCGAGCAGTACTTC. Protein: CASSAVQGFTEQYF.

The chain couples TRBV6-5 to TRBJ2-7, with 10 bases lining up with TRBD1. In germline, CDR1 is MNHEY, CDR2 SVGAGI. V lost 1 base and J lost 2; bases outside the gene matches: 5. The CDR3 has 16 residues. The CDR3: CASSYLGQGRAYEQYV. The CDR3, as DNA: TGTGCCAGCAGTTACTTGGGACAGGGGAGGGCCTACGAGCAGTACGTC.

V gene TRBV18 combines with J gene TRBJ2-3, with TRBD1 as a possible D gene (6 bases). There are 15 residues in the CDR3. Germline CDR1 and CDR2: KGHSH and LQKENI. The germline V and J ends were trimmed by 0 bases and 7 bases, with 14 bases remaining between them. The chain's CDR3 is CASSPPDSRLYTQYF. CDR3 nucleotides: TGTGCCAGCTCACCACCGGACAGCAGGCTTTATACGCAGTATTTT.

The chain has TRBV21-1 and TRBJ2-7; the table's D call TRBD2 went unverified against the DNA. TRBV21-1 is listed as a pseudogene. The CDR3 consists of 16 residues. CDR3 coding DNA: TGTGCCAGCAGCCCCGGGGGGGGGACATCGACCTACGAGCAGTACTTC. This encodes CASSPGGGTSTYEQYF.

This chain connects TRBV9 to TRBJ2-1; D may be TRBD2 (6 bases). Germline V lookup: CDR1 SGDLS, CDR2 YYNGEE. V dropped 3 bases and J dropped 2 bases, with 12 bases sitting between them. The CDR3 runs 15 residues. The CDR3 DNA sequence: TGTGCCAGCAGCGGGAGCGGGCGAACCTACAATGAGCAGTTCTTC. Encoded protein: CASSGSGRTYNEQFF.

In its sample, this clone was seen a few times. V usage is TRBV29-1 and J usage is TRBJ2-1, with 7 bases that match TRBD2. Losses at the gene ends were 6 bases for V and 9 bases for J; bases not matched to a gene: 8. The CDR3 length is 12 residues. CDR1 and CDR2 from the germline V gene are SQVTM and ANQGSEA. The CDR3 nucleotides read TGCAGCGTGGAGGGACTATATACTGAGCAGTTCTTC. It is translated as CSVEGLYTEQFF.

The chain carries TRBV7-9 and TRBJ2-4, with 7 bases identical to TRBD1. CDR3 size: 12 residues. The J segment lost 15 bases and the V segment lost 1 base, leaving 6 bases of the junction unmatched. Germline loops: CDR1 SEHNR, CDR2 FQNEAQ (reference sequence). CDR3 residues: CASSLERGPVYF. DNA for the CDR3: TGTGCCAGCAGCTTAGAAAGGGGGCCCGTGTACTTC.

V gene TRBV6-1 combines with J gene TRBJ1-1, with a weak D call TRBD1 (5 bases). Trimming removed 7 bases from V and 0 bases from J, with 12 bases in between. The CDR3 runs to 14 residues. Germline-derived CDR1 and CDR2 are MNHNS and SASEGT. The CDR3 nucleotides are TGTGCCAGCACTGAGACAGCTATGAACACTGAAGCTTTCTTT. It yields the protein CASTETAMNTEAFF.

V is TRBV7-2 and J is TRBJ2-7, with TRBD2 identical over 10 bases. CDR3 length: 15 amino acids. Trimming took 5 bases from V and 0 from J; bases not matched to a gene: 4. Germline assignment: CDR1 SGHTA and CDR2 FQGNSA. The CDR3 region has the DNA TGTGCCAGCAGCCGACTAGCGGGCGACTCCTACGAGCAGTACGTC. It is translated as CASSRLAGDSYEQYV.

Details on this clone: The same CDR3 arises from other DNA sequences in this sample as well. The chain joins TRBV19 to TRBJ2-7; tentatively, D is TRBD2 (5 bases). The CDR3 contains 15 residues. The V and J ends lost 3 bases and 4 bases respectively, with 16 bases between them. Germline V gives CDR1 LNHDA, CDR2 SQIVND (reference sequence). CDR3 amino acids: CASSIFLAEAYEQYF. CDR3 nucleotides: TGTGCCAGTAGTATCTTTCTAGCAGAGGCGTACGAGCAGTACTTC.

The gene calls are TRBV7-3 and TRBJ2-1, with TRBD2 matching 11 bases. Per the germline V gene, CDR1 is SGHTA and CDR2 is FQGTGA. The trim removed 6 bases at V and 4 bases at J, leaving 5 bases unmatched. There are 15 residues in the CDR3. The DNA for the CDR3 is TGTGCCAGCAGTCCGACTAGCGGGGAGTACAATGAGCAGTTCTTC. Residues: CASSPTSGEYNEQFF.

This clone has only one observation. CDR3 in DNA: TGTGCCAGCAGAACTATTAATCAGCCCCAGCATTTT. Translated: CASRTINQPQHF. The chain couples TRBV28 to TRBJ1-5; no clear D gene. Germline V lookup: CDR1 MDHEN, CDR2 SYDVKM. The CDR3 covers 12 residues. V lost 6 bases and J 4 bases, leaving 7 bases between the germline ends.

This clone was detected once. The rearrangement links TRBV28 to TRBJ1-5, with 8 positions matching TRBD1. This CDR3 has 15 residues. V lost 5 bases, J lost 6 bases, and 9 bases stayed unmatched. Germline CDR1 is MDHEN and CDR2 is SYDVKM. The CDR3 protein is CASSDPRGRTQPQHF. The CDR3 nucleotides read TGTGCCAGCAGTGACCCCAGGGGGCGAACTCAGCCCCAGCATTTT.

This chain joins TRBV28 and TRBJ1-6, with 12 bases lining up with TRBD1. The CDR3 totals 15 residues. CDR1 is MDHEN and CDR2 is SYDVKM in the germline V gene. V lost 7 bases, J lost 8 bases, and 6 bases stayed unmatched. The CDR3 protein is CASIPGQGAYSPLHF. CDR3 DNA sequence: TGTGCCAGCATTCCGGGACAGGGGGCTTATTCACCCCTCCACTTT.

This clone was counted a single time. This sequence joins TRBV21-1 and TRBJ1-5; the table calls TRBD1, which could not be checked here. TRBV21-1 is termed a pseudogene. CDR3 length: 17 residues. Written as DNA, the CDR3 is TGTGCCAGCAGCAAAGGAAGTGAAAGACATAGCAATCAGCCCCAGCATTTT. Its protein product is CASSKGSERHSNQPQHF.

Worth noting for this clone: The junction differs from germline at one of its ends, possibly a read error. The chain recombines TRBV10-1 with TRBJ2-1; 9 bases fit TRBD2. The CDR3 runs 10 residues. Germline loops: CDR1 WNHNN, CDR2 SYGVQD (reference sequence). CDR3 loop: CAARGTSNLF. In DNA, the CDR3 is TGCGCCGCTCGAGGGACTAGCAACCTCTTC.

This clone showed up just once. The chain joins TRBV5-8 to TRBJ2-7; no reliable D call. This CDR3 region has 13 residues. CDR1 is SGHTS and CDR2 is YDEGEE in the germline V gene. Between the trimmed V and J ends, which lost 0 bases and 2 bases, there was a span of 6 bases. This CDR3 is CASSLVGPYEQYF. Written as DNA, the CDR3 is TGTGCCAGCAGCTTGGTTGGGCCCTACGAGCAGTACTTC.